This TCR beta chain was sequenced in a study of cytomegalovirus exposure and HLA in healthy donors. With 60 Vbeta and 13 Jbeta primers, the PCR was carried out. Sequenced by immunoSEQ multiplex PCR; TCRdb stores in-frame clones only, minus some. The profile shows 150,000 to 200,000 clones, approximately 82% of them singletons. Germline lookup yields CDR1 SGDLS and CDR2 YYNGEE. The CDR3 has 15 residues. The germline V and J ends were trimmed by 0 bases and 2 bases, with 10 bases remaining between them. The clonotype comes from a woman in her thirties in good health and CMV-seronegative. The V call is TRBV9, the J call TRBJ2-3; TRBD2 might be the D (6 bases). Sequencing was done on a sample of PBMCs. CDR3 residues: CASSVAGADTDTQYF. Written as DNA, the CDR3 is TGTGCCAGCAGCGTAGCGGGAGCGGACACAGATACGCAGTATTTT. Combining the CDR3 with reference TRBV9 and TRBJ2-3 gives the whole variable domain DSGVTQTPKHLITATGQRVTLRCSPRSGDLSVYWYQQSLDQGLQFLIQYYNGEERAKGNILERFSAQQFPDLHSELNLSSLELGDSALYFCASSVAGADTDTQYFGPGTRLTVL.